These T cell receptor beta chains were read from a single sample in a study of blood T cell repertoires in COVID-19. Clones were sequenced by immunoSEQ multiplex PCR, and TCRdb holds only the in-frame ones, with some missing. The sample contains about 200,000 clones, about nine tenths of which appear only once. Source material: peripheral blood. Source of these receptors: a man in his forties with acute or convalescent COVID-19. CDR3s include the opening cysteine and the closing phenylalanine or tryptophan. D genes are given only for firm matches. Not every row has a clone size; where given, it reads once, few, many or a size class.

j_gene: TRBJ2-5; d_gene: TRBD1; v_gene: TRBV7-7; abundance: -; CDR3nt: TGTGCCAGCAGCCGGGACAGGCAAGAGACCCAGTACTTC; CDR3aa: CASSRDRQETQYF
j_gene: TRBJ2-5; d_gene: -; v_gene: TRBV7-2; abundance: -; CDR3nt: TGTGCCAGCAGTCATTACTTACAAGAGACCCAGTACTTC; CDR3aa: CASSHYLQETQYF
j_gene: TRBJ1-6; d_gene: TRBD1; v_gene: TRBV13; abundance: -; CDR3nt: TGTGCCAGCACCTCCGGGACAGCAAATCGGCGATCACCCCTCCACTTT; CDR3aa: CASTSGTANRRSPLHF
j_gene: TRBJ2-3; d_gene: TRBD2; v_gene: TRBV7-8; abundance: once; CDR3nt: TGTGCCAGCAGCCCTCCCAGCGGGGCTGGTACAGATACGCAGTATTTT; CDR3aa: CASSPPSGAGTDTQYF
j_gene: TRBJ2-2; d_gene: TRBD1; v_gene: TRBV5-1; abundance: few; CDR3nt: TGCGCCAGCAGCCCCGGTTTGGGGACAGGGACTAAGGAGGAGCTGTTTTTT; CDR3aa: CASSPGLGTGTKEELFF
j_gene: TRBJ1-2; d_gene: TRBD1; v_gene: TRBV6-6; abundance: few; CDR3nt: TGTGCCAGCAGTTACTCCGACAGGGCAGGATATGGCTACACCTTC; CDR3aa: CASSYSDRAGYGYTF
j_gene: TRBJ1-6; d_gene: -; v_gene: TRBV28; abundance: -; CDR3nt: TGTGCCAGCAGTTCATCCGGGACACAACCACCCCTCCACTTT; CDR3aa: CASSSSGTQPPLHF
j_gene: TRBJ2-4; d_gene: TRBD1; v_gene: TRBV6-6; abundance: -; CDR3nt: TGTGCCAGCAGTACCGGACAGGGACTCGCCATTCAGTACTTC; CDR3aa: CASSTGQGLAIQYF
j_gene: TRBJ2-3; d_gene: -; v_gene: TRBV24-1; abundance: -; CDR3nt: TGTGCCACCACCCCCCTTGGACTAAGAACAGATACGCAGTATTTT; CDR3aa: CATTPLGLRTDTQYF
j_gene: TRBJ2-7; d_gene: TRBD2; v_gene: TRBV27; abundance: -; CDR3nt: TGTGCCAGCAGTTACTCCGCGAGCGGGAGCTACGAGCAGTACTTC; CDR3aa: CASSYSASGSYEQYF
j_gene: TRBJ2-7; d_gene: TRBD2; v_gene: TRBV7-3; abundance: once; CDR3nt: TGTGCCAGCAGTTACAAGGGACTAGCGGGAGGGCCCTACGAGCAGTACTTC; CDR3aa: CASSYKGLAGGPYEQYF
j_gene: TRBJ2-6; d_gene: -; v_gene: TRBV5-1; abundance: -; CDR3nt: TGCGCCAGCAGCTTGGGACAGTACCAACCTTCTGGGGCCAACGTCCTGACTTTC; CDR3aa: CASSLGQYQPSGANVLTF
j_gene: TRBJ2-5; d_gene: -; v_gene: TRBV10-3; abundance: once; CDR3nt: TGTGCCATCAGTGGACTGGATGAACTGACCCAGTACTTC; CDR3aa: CAISGLDELTQYF
j_gene: TRBJ2-3; d_gene: -; v_gene: TRBV7-2; abundance: -; CDR3nt: TGTGCCAGCAGCTCGGGGTGGGGGGGCACAGATACGCAGTATTTT; CDR3aa: CASSSGWGGTDTQYF
j_gene: TRBJ2-3; d_gene: -; v_gene: TRBV14; abundance: -; CDR3nt: TGTGCCAGCACTCACACCCGGGACATCCGGAATACGCAGTATTTT; CDR3aa: CASTHTRDIRNTQYF
j_gene: TRBJ1-1; d_gene: TRBD1; v_gene: TRBV30; abundance: -; CDR3nt: TGTGCCTGGAGCGGACAGGGGAACACTGAAGCTTTCTTT; CDR3aa: CAWSGQGNTEAFF